Shown below are 7 T cell receptor beta chains from a single sample sequenced in a study of blood T cell repertoires in COVID-19. Sequencing used immunoSEQ multiplex PCR; TCRdb keeps in-frame clones, though not all of them. The sample records roughly 49,000 clones, 85% to 90% being singletons. The sequenced material came from peripheral blood. All receptors derive from a human donor in a cohort sampled during active COVID-19.

V and J are TRBV5-1 and TRBJ2-7; D is uncertain. V was clipped by 1 base and J by 4 bases, with 6 bases between them. The CDR3 loop spans 12 amino acids. Germline-derived CDR1 and CDR2 are SGHRS and YFSETQ. The CDR3 DNA follows: TGCGCCAGCAGCTTGAACGAGTACGAGCAGTACTTC. Translation gives CASSLNEYEQYF.

The chain joins TRBV7-2 to TRBJ2-1; D is uncertain. The CDR3 has 12 residues. Germline V gene data show CDR1 as SGHTA and CDR2 as FQGNSA. Trimming left V 1 base short and J 7 bases short, with 5 bases between. CDR3 protein: CASSLVENEQFF. The CDR3, as DNA: TGTGCCAGCAGCTTAGTTGAGAATGAGCAGTTCTTC.

The CDR3, as DNA: TGTGCCAGCAGTAGGGACAGGGGTTACAATCAGCCCCAGCATTTT. Protein: CASSRDRGYNQPQHF. The chain combines TRBV2 with TRBJ1-5; 10 bases align to TRBD1. This CDR3 has 15 residues. After removal of 5 bases from V and 3 bases from J, the junction contained 4 bases not matched to a gene. CDR1 and CDR2 (germline): SNHLY, FYNNEI.

The gene calls are TRBV11-1 and TRBJ2-3; TRBD2 aligns across 11 bases. V was pared by 4 bases and J by 5 bases, with 8 bases of the junction left unmatched. Germline-derived CDR1 and CDR2 are SGHAT and FQDESV (reference sequence). The CDR3 sequence is 16 residues long. The CDR3 region has the DNA TGTGCCAGCAGCTGGGTAGCGGGAGGGCATGGAGATACGCAGTATTTT. It is translated as CASSWVAGGHGDTQYF.

The V and J genes are TRBV28 and TRBJ2-6, with 9 bases matching TRBD1. Germline V gene sequence: CDR1 MDHEN, CDR2 SYDVKM. V lost 0 bases, J lost 0 bases, and 3 bases stayed unmatched. The CDR3 has 18 residues. This CDR3 reads CASSLWGTGTSGANVLTF. In DNA form, the CDR3 reads TGTGCCAGCAGTTTATGGGGGACAGGGACCTCTGGGGCCAACGTCCTGACTTTC.

This clone turned up a few times. This chain connects TRBV7-3 to TRBJ2-2; 8 bases fit TRBD2. This CDR3 has 15 amino acids. Trimming at V came to 2 bases and at J to 6 bases, leaving 5 bases not matched to a gene. Germline CDR1 is SGHTA and CDR2 is FQGTGA. The CDR3 DNA reads TGTGCCAGCAGCTTATCTGGGACTAGGGCCGGGGAGCTGTTTTTT. This codes for CASSLSGTRAGELFF.

This sequence joins TRBV28 and TRBJ2-2; 11 nucleotides agree with TRBD1. Trimming took 6 bases from V and 3 from J; bases not matched to a gene: 6. Germline CDR1 and CDR2: MDHEN and SYDVKM. The CDR3 covers 16 residues. CDR3 residues: CASSQDRGHYTGELFF. As DNA, the CDR3 is TGTGCCAGCAGCCAGGACAGGGGGCACTACACCGGGGAGCTGTTTTTT.